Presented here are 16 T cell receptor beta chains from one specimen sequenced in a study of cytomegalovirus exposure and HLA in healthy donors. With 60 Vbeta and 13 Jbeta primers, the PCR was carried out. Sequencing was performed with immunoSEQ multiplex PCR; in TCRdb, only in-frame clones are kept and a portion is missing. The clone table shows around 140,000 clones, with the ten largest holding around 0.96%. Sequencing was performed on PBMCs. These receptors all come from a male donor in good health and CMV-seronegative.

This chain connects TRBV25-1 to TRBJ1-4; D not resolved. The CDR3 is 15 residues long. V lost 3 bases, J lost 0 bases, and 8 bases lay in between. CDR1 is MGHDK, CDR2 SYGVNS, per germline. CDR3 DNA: TGTGCCAGCAGTGACCGTCTTACAACTAATGAAAAACTGTTTTTT. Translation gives CASSDRLTTNEKLFF.

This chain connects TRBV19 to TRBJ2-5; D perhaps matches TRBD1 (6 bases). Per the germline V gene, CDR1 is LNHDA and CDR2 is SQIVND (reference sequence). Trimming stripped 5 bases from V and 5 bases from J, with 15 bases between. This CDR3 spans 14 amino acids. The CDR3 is CASSLTGTMETQYF. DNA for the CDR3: TGTGCCAGTAGTCTGACCGGGACAATGGAGACCCAGTACTTC.

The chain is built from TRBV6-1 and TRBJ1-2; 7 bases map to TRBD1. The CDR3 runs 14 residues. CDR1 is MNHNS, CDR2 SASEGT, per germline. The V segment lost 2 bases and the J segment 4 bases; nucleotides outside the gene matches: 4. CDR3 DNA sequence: TGTGCCAGCAGTGAACCCACAGGGGTCTATGGCTACACCTTC. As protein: CASSEPTGVYGYTF.

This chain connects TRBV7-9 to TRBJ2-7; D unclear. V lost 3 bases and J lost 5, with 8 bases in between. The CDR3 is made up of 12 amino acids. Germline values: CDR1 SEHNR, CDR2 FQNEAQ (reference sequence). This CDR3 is CASSFEENEQYF. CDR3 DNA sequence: TGTGCCAGCAGCTTCGAGGAAAACGAGCAGTACTTC.

The CDR3 sequence is CASGLGGGRGGYTF. The CDR3 DNA reads TGTGCCAGCGGCTTAGGGGGGGGCCGAGGTGGCTACACCTTC. The chain has TRBV2 and TRBJ1-2; possible D gene TRBD1, 6 bases. Per the germline V gene, CDR1 is SNHLY and CDR2 is FYNNEI. This CDR3 comprises 14 residues. Trimming shortened V by 8 bases and J by 7 bases, and 20 bases separated the two germline ends.

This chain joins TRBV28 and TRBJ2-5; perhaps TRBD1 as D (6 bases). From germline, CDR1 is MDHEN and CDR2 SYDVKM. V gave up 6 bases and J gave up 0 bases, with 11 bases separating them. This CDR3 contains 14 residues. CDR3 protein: CASSPTGYQETQYF. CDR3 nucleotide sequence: TGTGCCAGCAGCCCAACAGGGTACCAAGAGACCCAGTACTTC.

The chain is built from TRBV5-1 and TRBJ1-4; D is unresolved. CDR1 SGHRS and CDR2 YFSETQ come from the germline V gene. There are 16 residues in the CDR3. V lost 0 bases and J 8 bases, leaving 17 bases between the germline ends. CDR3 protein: CASSLAPQVFKEKLFF. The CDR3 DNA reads TGCGCCAGCAGCTTGGCGCCTCAGGTATTTAAAGAAAAACTGTTTTTT. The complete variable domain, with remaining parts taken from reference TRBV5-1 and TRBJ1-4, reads KAGVTQTPRYLIKTRGQQVTLSCSPISGHRSVSWYQQTPGQGLQFLFEYFSETQRNKGNFPGRFSGRQFSNSRSEMNVSTLELGDSALYLCASSLAPQVFKEKLFFGSGTQLSVL.

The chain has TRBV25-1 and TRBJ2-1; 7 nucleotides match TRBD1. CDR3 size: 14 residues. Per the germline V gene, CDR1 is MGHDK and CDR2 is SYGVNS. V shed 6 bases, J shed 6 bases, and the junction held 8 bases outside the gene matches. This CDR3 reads CASRHDRAGNEQFF. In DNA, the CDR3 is TGTGCCAGCAGGCATGACAGGGCTGGCAATGAGCAGTTCTTC.

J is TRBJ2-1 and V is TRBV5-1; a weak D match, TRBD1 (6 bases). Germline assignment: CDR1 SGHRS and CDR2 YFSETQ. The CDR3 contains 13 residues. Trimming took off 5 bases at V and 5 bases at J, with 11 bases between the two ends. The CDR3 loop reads CASRSGQNNEQFF. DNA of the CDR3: TGCGCCAGCAGGTCTGGACAGAACAATGAGCAGTTCTTC.

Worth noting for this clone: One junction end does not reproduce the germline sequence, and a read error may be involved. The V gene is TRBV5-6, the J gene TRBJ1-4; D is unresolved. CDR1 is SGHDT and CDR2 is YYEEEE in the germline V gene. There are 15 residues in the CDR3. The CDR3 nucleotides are TGTGCCAGCAGCTTCGTAGGGAGGCCAGACGAAAAGCTGTTTTTT. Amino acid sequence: CASSFVGRPDEKLFF. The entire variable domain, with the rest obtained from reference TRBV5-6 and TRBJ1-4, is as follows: DAGVTQSPTHLIKTRGQQVTLRCSPKSGHDTVSWYQQALGQGPQFIFQYYEEEERQRGNFPDRFSGHQFPNYSSELNVNALLLGDSALYLCASSFVGRPDEKLFFGSGTQLSVL.

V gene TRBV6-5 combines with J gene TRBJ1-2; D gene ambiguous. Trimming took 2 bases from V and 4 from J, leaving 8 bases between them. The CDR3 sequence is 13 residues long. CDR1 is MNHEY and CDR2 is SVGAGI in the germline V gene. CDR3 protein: CASSYAGRYGYTF. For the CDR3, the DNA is TGTGCCAGCAGTTACGCAGGCCGCTATGGCTACACCTTC.

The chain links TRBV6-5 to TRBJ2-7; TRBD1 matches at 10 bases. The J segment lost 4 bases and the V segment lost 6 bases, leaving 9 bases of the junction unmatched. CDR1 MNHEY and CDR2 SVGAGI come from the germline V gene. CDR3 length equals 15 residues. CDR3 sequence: CASSNRDRGLYEQYF. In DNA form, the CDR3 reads TGTGCCAGCAGCAACCGGGACAGGGGCCTATACGAGCAGTACTTC.

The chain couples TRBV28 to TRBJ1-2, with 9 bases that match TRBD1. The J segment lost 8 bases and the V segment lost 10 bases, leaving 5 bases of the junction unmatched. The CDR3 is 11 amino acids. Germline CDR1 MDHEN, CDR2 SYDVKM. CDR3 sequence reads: CATGQGLGYTF. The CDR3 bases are TGTGCCACCGGACAGGGGTTAGGCTACACCTTC.

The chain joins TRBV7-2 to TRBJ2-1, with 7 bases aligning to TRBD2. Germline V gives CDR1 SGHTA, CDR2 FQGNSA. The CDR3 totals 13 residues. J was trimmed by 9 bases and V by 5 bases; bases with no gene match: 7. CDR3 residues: CASSTRLAREQFF. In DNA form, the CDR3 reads TGTGCCAGCAGCACTCGACTAGCTCGTGAGCAGTTCTTC.

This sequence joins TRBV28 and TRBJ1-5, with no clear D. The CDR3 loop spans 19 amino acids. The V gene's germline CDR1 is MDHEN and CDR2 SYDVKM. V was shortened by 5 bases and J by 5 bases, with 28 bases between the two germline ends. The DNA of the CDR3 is TGTGCCAGCAGTCAAATCTCGCGGGGAGGTTTTGGGTGGGATCAGCCCCAGCATTTT. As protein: CASSQISRGGFGWDQPQHF.

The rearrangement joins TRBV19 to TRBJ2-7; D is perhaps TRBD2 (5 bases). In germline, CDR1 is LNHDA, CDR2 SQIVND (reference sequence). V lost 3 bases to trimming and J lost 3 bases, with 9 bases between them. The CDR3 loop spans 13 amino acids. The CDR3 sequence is CASSITRNYEQYF. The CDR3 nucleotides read TGTGCCAGTAGTATTACTAGGAACTACGAGCAGTACTTC.